Described below is a single T cell receptor beta chain sequence and its context. The data originate from a study of blood T cell repertoires in COVID-19. Study-wide background: Material from acute and convalescent COVID-19 was sourced from the United States, Italy and Spain.

As processed by the authors: Amplification from reference gene primers served as the basis for estimated nucleated cell counts. The repertoire was sequenced with immunoSEQ multiplex PCR; TCRdb's copy has only in-frame clones and lacks some. V, J and clone size derive from that table, while D and trimming were established from the DNA sequence. The sample consists of fewer than 20,000 clones, roughly 82% of them appearing once. The length of the CDR3 is 14 residues. V gave up 5 bases and J gave up 5 bases, with 12 bases separating them. The V gene's germline CDR1 is SGHNT and CDR2 YENEEA. The chain links TRBV11-3 to TRBJ2-2; no definite D call. This TCR came from a man older than 75 with active COVID-19. The sample consisted of peripheral blood. CDR3 bases: TGTGCCAGCAGCCCAGGATTTGAGACCGGGGAGCTGTTTTTT. Residues: CASSPGFETGELFF.